This entry lists 27 T cell receptor beta chains sequenced from one sample in a study of graft-versus-host responses after intestinal transplantation. These receptors' antigens are unknown. Using immunoSEQ multiplex PCR, the repertoire was profiled, and TCRdb retains in-frame clones only, with some absent. Here the sample spans tens of thousands of clones, under 90% being singletons. Material: unstimulated CD4+ T cells sorted from spleen or lymph node cells, obtained before intestinal transplant. These receptors came from a human donor who received an intestinal transplant.

The chain employs TRBV7-2 and TRBJ1-4; TRBD1 aligns across 7 bases. The CDR3 covers 14 residues. From germline, CDR1 is SGHTA and CDR2 FQGNSA. Trimming took 5 bases from V and 4 from J; bases not matched to a gene: 4. The CDR3 loop is CASSRTGGNEKLFF. CDR3 sequence (DNA): TGTGCCAGCAGCCGGACAGGCGGTAATGAAAAACTGTTTTTT.

CDR3 DNA sequence: TGTGCCAGCACCCAAGGGGGACACGGAAGCTCTGGAAACACCATATATTTT. This translates into CASTQGGHGSSGNTIYF. V usage is TRBV25-1 and J usage is TRBJ1-3; a possible D gene is TRBD1 (6 bases). This CDR3 contains 17 residues. With 7 bases removed from V and 0 bases from J, the gap between germline ends came to 19 bases. CDR1 is MGHDK, CDR2 SYGVNS, per germline.

The chain carries TRBV18 and TRBJ2-3; the match to TRBD1 covers 7 bases. This CDR3 spans 15 amino acids. V was clipped by 2 bases and J by 1 base; unmatched bases: 3. In germline, CDR1 is KGHSH, CDR2 LQKENI. DNA for the CDR3: TGTGCCAGCTCACCAGCAAGGGGGCGCACAGATACGCAGTATTTT. Its protein is CASSPARGRTDTQYF.

The rearrangement joins TRBV5-1 to TRBJ2-5, with D possibly being TRBD1 (6 bases). Germline CDR1 is SGHRS and CDR2 is YFSETQ. This CDR3 contains 14 residues. V was shortened by 0 bases and J by 2 bases, with 8 bases between the two germline ends. The CDR3 sequence: CASSLGGQQETQYF. CDR3 bases: TGCGCCAGCAGCTTGGGCGGACAGCAAGAGACCCAGTACTTC.

The V gene is TRBV4-1, the J gene TRBJ2-2; possibly TRBD2 for D (6 bases). This CDR3 has 14 residues. The germline V and J ends were trimmed by 2 bases and 4 bases, with 8 bases remaining between them. CDR1 and CDR2 (germline): MGHRA, YSYEKL. In nucleotides, the CDR3 is TGCGCCAGCAGCCAACAGGGACTCACCGGGGAGCTGTTTTTT. This gives the protein CASSQQGLTGELFF.

The chain employs TRBV6-5 and TRBJ2-7; D might be TRBD1 (6 bases). The CDR3 runs 14 residues. Germline V gene data show CDR1 as MNHEY and CDR2 as SVGAGI. V lost 4 bases and J lost 2, with 12 bases in between. CDR3 in DNA: TGTGCCAGCAGTTTGGGCAGGGACACCTACGAGCAGTACTTC. It encodes CASSLGRDTYEQYF.

This chain joins TRBV6-5 and TRBJ2-1; the D gene is possibly TRBD1 (6 bases). V lost 6 bases, J lost 1 base, and 10 bases lay in between. The CDR3 spans 14 residues. Germline CDR1 MNHEY, CDR2 SVGAGI. This CDR3 is CASSLRGSYNEQFF. In DNA, the CDR3 is TGTGCCAGCAGCCTCAGGGGTTCCTACAATGAGCAGTTCTTC.

This rearrangement joins TRBV5-1 to TRBJ2-7; a possible D gene is TRBD2 (6 bases). Germline V lookup: CDR1 SGHRS, CDR2 YFSETQ. Trimming took off 4 bases at V and 10 bases at J, with 21 bases between the two ends. This CDR3 region has 14 residues. DNA for the CDR3: TGCGCCAGCAGCGCGGAACCTAGGGACTTCAATCAGTACTTC. Protein sequence: CASSAEPRDFNQYF.

The chain combines TRBV2 with TRBJ2-4; 9 nucleotides match TRBD2. This CDR3 is built from 15 residues. Germline trimming cut 4 bases from V and 15 bases from J; bases unmatched to any gene: 16. CDR1 is SNHLY, CDR2 FYNNEI, per germline. CDR3 nucleotides: TGTGCCAGCAGTGGTCAGCCCGCTAGCGGGGTGGAGAGGTACTTC. Translation: CASSGQPASGVERYF.

The V gene is TRBV10-2, the J gene TRBJ1-6; possible D gene TRBD1, 6 bases. V lost 6 bases, J lost 0 bases, and 9 bases lay in between. The V gene's germline CDR1 is WSHSY and CDR2 SAAADI. The CDR3 length is 15 residues. Here the CDR3 reads CASRPDSSYNSPLHF. In nucleotides, the CDR3 is TGCGCCAGCAGACCGGACAGCTCCTATAATTCACCCCTCCACTTT.

V usage is TRBV13 and J usage is TRBJ2-5; maybe TRBD1 (6 bases). V was pared by 5 bases and J by 4 bases, with 14 bases between. Germline-derived CDR1 and CDR2 are PRHDT and FYEKMQ (reference sequence). The CDR3 is made up of 14 amino acids. The CDR3 bases are TGTGCCAGCAGCACACCGGGACAAGCAGAGACCCAGTACTTC. Translated: CASSTPGQAETQYF.

The rearrangement links TRBV6-1 to TRBJ2-3, with a tentative D call TRBD1 (6 bases). The CDR3 has 14 amino acids. Germline-derived CDR1 and CDR2 are MNHNS and SASEGT. Trimming left V 7 bases short and J 2 bases short, with 13 bases between. DNA of the CDR3: TGTGCCAGCACCTACAGGGCGATCACAGATACGCAGTATTTT. Amino acids: CASTYRAITDTQYF.

The chain joins TRBV29-1 to TRBJ1-2, with a possible D match to TRBD1 (6 bases). The CDR3 is 13 amino acids. Germline loops: CDR1 SQVTM, CDR2 ANQGSEA. V gave up 1 base and J gave up 2 bases, with 8 bases separating them. CDR3 protein: CSVEGDRNYGYTF. In DNA form, the CDR3 reads TGCAGCGTTGAAGGCGACAGGAACTATGGCTACACCTTC. Supplemented by reference TRBV29-1 and TRBJ1-2, the full variable domain reads SAVISQKPSRDICQRGTSLTIQCQVDSQVTMMFWYRQQPGQSLTLIATANQGSEATYESGFVIDKFPISRPNLTFSTLTVSNMSPEDSSIYLCSVEGDRNYGYTFGSGTRLTVV.

The J gene is TRBJ2-7, the V gene TRBV15, with 9 bases fitting TRBD1. J lost 2 bases, V lost 11 bases, and 13 bases had no gene match. The CDR3 runs 15 residues. The germline CDR1 and CDR2 sequences are LNHNV and YYDKDF (reference sequence). CDR3 nucleotides: TGTGCCGCCCTCCCCCGGGGACAGGGCCCCTACGAGCAGTACTTC. The encoded protein is CAALPRGQGPYEQYF. Complete variable domain (other parts from reference TRBV15 and TRBJ2-7): DAMVIQNPRYQVTQFGKPVTLSCSQTLNHNVMYWYQQKSSQAPKLLFHYYDKDFNNEADTPDNFQSRRPNTSFCFLDIRSPGLGDTAMYLCAALPRGQGPYEQYFGPGTRLTVT.

The chain recombines TRBV6-1 with TRBJ1-3; no firm D call. V lost 2 bases and J 4 bases, leaving 12 bases between the germline ends. Germline CDR1 MNHNS, CDR2 SASEGT. The CDR3 spans 15 residues. The CDR3 here is CASSEFRQGGNTIYF. In nucleotides, the CDR3 is TGTGCCAGCAGTGAATTCAGGCAAGGAGGAAACACCATATATTTT.

The chain uses TRBV9 and TRBJ2-6; TRBD1 is a possible D gene (5 bases). V lost 4 bases and J 1 base, leaving 30 bases between the germline ends. Germline V gene sequence: CDR1 SGDLS, CDR2 YYNGEE. The CDR3 sequence is 22 residues long. In nucleotides, the CDR3 is TGTGCCAGCAGCCCAAACCTCCTCTGGGGCAGACCTAAATTATCTGGGGCCAACGTCCTGACTTTC. As protein: CASSPNLLWGRPKLSGANVLTF.

This chain uses TRBV7-2 with TRBJ1-1; possibly TRBD1 for D (5 bases). CDR1 and CDR2 (germline): SGHTA, FQGNSA. The CDR3 consists of 16 residues. The V and J ends lost 6 bases and 5 bases respectively, with 22 bases between them. The CDR3 loop is CASSKRSGLGGTEAFF. As DNA, the CDR3 is TGTGCCAGCAGTAAGCGGTCGGGCTTGGGGGGAACTGAAGCTTTCTTT.

The CDR3 region is CATSRPYYNEQFF. The CDR3 DNA is TGTGCCACCAGCAGACCCTATTACAATGAGCAGTTCTTC. This chain links TRBV15 with TRBJ2-1; no clear D. V was trimmed by 2 bases and J by 4 bases, leaving 6 bases between them. CDR1 LNHNV and CDR2 YYDKDF come from the germline V gene (reference sequence). This CDR3 comprises 13 residues.

This chain uses TRBV7-8 with TRBJ1-6; D is ambiguous. The CDR3 runs 15 residues. Trimming cost V 0 bases and J 7 bases, with 10 bases left between them. The germline CDR1 and CDR2 sequences are SGHVS and FQNEAQ. For the CDR3, the DNA is TGTGCCAGCAGCTTAGCAGAGGGCGACAATTCACCCCTCCACTTT. Translating gives CASSLAEGDNSPLHF.

This chain links TRBV9 with TRBJ2-2; 10 bases map to TRBD2. The CDR3 loop spans 18 amino acids. The germline V gene encodes CDR1 SGDLS and CDR2 YYNGEE. V lost 0 bases and J lost 3; bases outside the gene matches: 8. Here the CDR3 reads CASSVGLAGHADTGELFF. The CDR3 nucleotides are TGTGCCAGCAGCGTAGGACTAGCGGGCCACGCCGACACCGGGGAGCTGTTTTTT.

The chain is built from TRBV18 and TRBJ2-7, with unresolved D. The CDR3 loop spans 13 amino acids. The V gene's germline CDR1 is KGHSH and CDR2 LQKENI. V was cut by 1 base and J by 3 bases, with 7 bases left in between. CDR3 in DNA: TGTGCCAGCTCACCACGGGCAGACTACGAGCAGTACTTC. It codes for CASSPRADYEQYF. Together with reference TRBV18 and TRBJ2-7, the CDR3 gives the full variable domain: NAGVMQNPRHLVRRRGQEARLRCSPMKGHSHVYWYRQLPEEGLKFMVYLQKENIIDESGMPKERFSAEFPKEGPSILRIQQVVRGDSAAYFCASSPRADYEQYFGPGTRLTVT.

The CDR3 is CASSNGRGPYEQYF. CDR3 nucleotides: TGTGCCAGCAGTAACGGCAGGGGACCATACGAGCAGTACTTC. This sequence joins TRBV6-5 and TRBJ2-7; a possible D gene is TRBD1 (6 bases). Trimming left V 5 bases short and J 4 bases short, with 15 bases between. The CDR3 length is 14 residues. Germline V gene data show CDR1 as MNHEY and CDR2 as SVGAGI.

The rearrangement joins TRBV10-3 to TRBJ1-2; weak D call: TRBD1 (5 bases). Germline assignment: CDR1 ENHRY and CDR2 SYGVKD. V lost 4 bases and J lost 7, with 13 bases in between. The CDR3 is made up of 13 amino acids. CDR3 in DNA: TGTGCCATCAGTGGGGGGGGTATTGGTGGCTACACCTTC. Protein sequence: CAISGGGIGGYTF.

This chain connects TRBV11-2 to TRBJ2-1; no clear D gene. The CDR3 contains 14 residues. V was cut by 7 bases and J by 0 bases, with 10 bases left in between. CDR1 SGHAT and CDR2 FQNNGV come from the germline V gene. The CDR3: CASNIISSYNEQFF. The CDR3 region has the DNA TGTGCCAGCAACATTATAAGCTCCTACAATGAGCAGTTCTTC. Full variable domain (rest looked up from reference TRBV11-2 and TRBJ2-1): EAGVAQSPRYKIIEKRQSVAFWCNPISGHATLYWYQQILGQGPKLLIQFQNNGVVDDSQLPKDRFSAERLKGVDSTLKIQPAKLEDSAVYLCASNIISSYNEQFFGPGTRLTVL.

A single count supports this clone. The DNA of the CDR3 is TGTGCCAGCACCCCGGGGGTCTCTGGGGCCAACGTCCTGACTTTC. This sequence encodes CASTPGVSGANVLTF. The chain uses TRBV2 and TRBJ2-6; the D gene is possibly TRBD2 (6 bases). Germline CDR1 and CDR2: SNHLY and FYNNEI. CDR3 length equals 15 residues. V gave up 7 bases and J gave up 0 bases, with 10 bases separating them.

The chain has TRBV7-8 and TRBJ2-7; 8 nucleotides match TRBD1. The ends lost 5 bases at V and 2 bases at J; junction bases unmatched: 11. The CDR3 covers 16 residues. Germline loops: CDR1 SGHVS, CDR2 FQNEAQ. This chain's CDR3 is CASSHRRQGTPYEQYF. CDR3 nucleotide sequence: TGTGCCAGCAGCCATCGGAGACAGGGGACACCCTACGAGCAGTACTTC.

The chain links TRBV5-4 to TRBJ2-5; no firm D call. Trimming shortened V by 6 bases and J by 5 bases, and 17 bases separated the two germline ends. Germline V gene lookup returns CDR1 SGHNT and CDR2 YYREEE (reference sequence). The CDR3 covers 14 residues. Here the CDR3 reads CASTHVDSPETQYF. CDR3 in DNA: TGTGCCAGCACCCACGTAGACTCCCCGGAGACCCAGTACTTC.